The 25 T cell receptor beta chains given below trace back to one sample, sequenced in a study of control samples from healthy donors and cancer patients. Libraries were prepared by immunoSEQ multiplex PCR; TCRdb keeps only in-frame clonotypes and omits some of them. The table has 150,000 to 200,000 clones, about 90% seen once; the top ten hold around 12%. Sequencing input: blood. These receptors all stem from a man aged 25 to 40 in good health.

The chain uses TRBV24-1 and TRBJ1-5; the D is unclear. V lost 5 bases and J lost 0, with 7 bases in between. This CDR3 region has 14 residues. Germline V gene data show CDR1 as KGHDR and CDR2 as SFDVKD. As DNA, the CDR3 is TGTGCCACCAGTGGACGGTATAGCAATCAGCCCCAGCATTTT. Encoded protein: CATSGRYSNQPQHF.

V usage is TRBV10-3 and J usage is TRBJ1-1; no firm D call. Germline CDR1 is ENHRY and CDR2 is SYGVKD. V dropped 0 bases and J dropped 7 bases, with 18 bases sitting between them. The CDR3 is 16 amino acids. The CDR3 DNA reads TGTGCCATCAGTGAGTCGAGCCGGGCCAACTTGTATGAAGCTTTCTTT. It yields the protein CAISESSRANLYEAFF.

This chain uses TRBV12-3 or TRBV12-4 with TRBJ1-5; a weak D match, TRBD1 (5 bases). Trimming took off 4 bases at V and 7 bases at J, with 8 bases between the two ends. The CDR3 covers 12 residues. The CDR3 sequence: CASSYQGQPQHF. The CDR3 region has the DNA TGTGCCAGCAGTTATCAGGGACAGCCCCAGCATTTT.

This chain joins TRBV6-6 and TRBJ2-1; a possible D gene is TRBD2 (5 bases). The CDR3 has 13 residues. Trimming took off 5 bases at V and 8 bases at J, with 13 bases between the two ends. In germline, CDR1 is MNHNY, CDR2 SVGAGI (reference sequence). The DNA of the CDR3 is TGTGCCAGCAGTCGACGGGCAGCGGATGAGCAGTTCTTC. It translates to CASSRRAADEQFF.

This rearrangement joins TRBV28 to TRBJ2-1, with unresolved D. CDR3 length: 14 residues. CDR1 and CDR2 (germline): MDHEN, SYDVKM. V lost 1 base and J 3 bases, leaving 7 bases between the germline ends. CDR3 DNA sequence: TGTGCCAGCAGTTTATCGGCCGTCTACAATGAGCAGTTCTTC. Translation: CASSLSAVYNEQFF. Full variable domain (rest looked up from reference TRBV28 and TRBJ2-1): DVKVTQSSRYLVKRTGEKVFLECVQDMDHENMFWYRQDPGLGLRLIYFSYDVKMKEKGDIPEGYSVSREKKERFSLILESASTNQTSMYLCASSLSAVYNEQFFGPGTRLTVL.

The chain carries TRBV5-6 and TRBJ2-7; TRBD2 is a possible D gene (6 bases). The V gene's germline CDR1 is SGHDT and CDR2 YYEEEE. The CDR3 length is 16 residues. V was clipped by 4 bases and J by 0 bases, with 17 bases between them. In DNA form, the CDR3 reads TGTGCCAGCAGCGGCCACGGGAGCTCTTACTCCTACGAGCAGTACTTC. Protein: CASSGHGSSYSYEQYF.

This clone was detected only once. The chain has TRBV18 and TRBJ2-3; 13 bases line up with TRBD2. The germline gives CDR1 KGHSH, CDR2 LQKENI. The CDR3 has 15 amino acids. V gave up 3 bases and J gave up 4 bases; unmatched junction bases: 1. This CDR3 is CASSPGLAGSDTQYF. The CDR3 nucleotides read TGTGCCAGCTCACCGGGACTAGCGGGATCAGATACGCAGTATTTT. Together with reference TRBV18 and TRBJ2-3, the CDR3 gives the full variable domain: NAGVMQNPRHLVRRRGQEARLRCSPMKGHSHVYWYRQLPEEGLKFMVYLQKENIIDESGMPKERFSAEFPKEGPSILRIQQVVRGDSAAYFCASSPGLAGSDTQYFGPGTRLTVL.

The chain recombines TRBV19 with TRBJ1-4, with D unresolved. The length of the CDR3 is 16 residues. The V end was cut by 5 bases, the J end by 0 bases, with 13 bases between. In germline, CDR1 is LNHDA, CDR2 SQIVND (reference sequence). This CDR3 reads CASSQTLTATNEKLFF. The DNA for the CDR3 is TGTGCCAGTAGTCAGACTTTGACTGCAACTAATGAAAAACTGTTTTTT. Full variable domain (remainder filled in from reference TRBV19 and TRBJ1-4): DGGITQSPKYLFRKEGQNVTLSCEQNLNHDAMYWYRQDPGQGLRLIYYSQIVNDFQKGDIAEGYSVSREKKESFPLTVTSAQKNPTAFYLCASSQTLTATNEKLFFGSGTQLSVL.

The chain links TRBV29-1 to TRBJ1-1; no reliable D call. V lost 1 base and J 5 bases, leaving 14 bases between the germline ends. The CDR3 is made up of 14 amino acids. Germline lookup yields CDR1 SQVTM and CDR2 ANQGSEA. The CDR3 spells CSVEGGEGGTEAFF. CDR3 DNA: TGCAGCGTTGAAGGTGGAGAGGGTGGGACTGAAGCTTTCTTT.

V usage is TRBV11-2 and J usage is TRBJ1-1; D gene uncertain. Germline values: CDR1 SGHAT, CDR2 FQNNGV. Trimming stripped 5 bases from V and 1 base from J, with 11 bases between. The length of the CDR3 is 14 residues. The CDR3 spells CASSTPGRNTEAFF. The CDR3 bases are TGTGCCAGCAGCACCCCGGGGAGGAACACTGAAGCTTTCTTT. The whole variable domain, remainder taken from reference TRBV11-2 and TRBJ1-1, is EAGVAQSPRYKIIEKRQSVAFWCNPISGHATLYWYQQILGQGPKLLIQFQNNGVVDDSQLPKDRFSAERLKGVDSTLKIQPAKLEDSAVYLCASSTPGRNTEAFFGQGTRLTVV.

The chain combines TRBV5-6 with TRBJ1-4; D uncertain. Trimming shortened V by 0 bases and J by 6 bases, and 9 bases separated the two germline ends. Germline CDR1 and CDR2: SGHDT and YYEEEE. The length of the CDR3 is 14 residues. The CDR3 bases are TGTGCCAGCAGCTTGGGAGCCCGAGATGAAAAACTGTTTTTT. Residues: CASSLGARDEKLFF. The variable domain in full, completed from reference TRBV5-6 and TRBJ1-4, reads DAGVTQSPTHLIKTRGQQVTLRCSPKSGHDTVSWYQQALGQGPQFIFQYYEEEERQRGNFPDRFSGHQFPNYSSELNVNALLLGDSALYLCASSLGARDEKLFFGSGTQLSVL.

The chain combines TRBV6-2 or TRBV6-3 with TRBJ2-6; no firm D call. This CDR3 contains 18 residues. The V end lost 2 bases, the J end lost 0 bases, and 14 bases lay between the germline ends. Germline values: CDR1 MNHEY, CDR2 SVGEGT. The CDR3, as DNA: TGTGCCAGCAGTTACCGTCCAGGTTTTAGCTCTGGGGCCAACGTCCTGACTTTC. This gives the protein CASSYRPGFSSGANVLTF.

This clone has just one count. The V call is TRBV6-6, the J call TRBJ1-2, with D uncertain. The CDR3 has 15 amino acids. CDR1 MNHNY and CDR2 SVGAGI come from the germline V gene (reference sequence). With 6 bases removed from V and 2 bases from J, the gap between germline ends came to 16 bases. The CDR3 DNA reads TGTGCCAGCAGACCCCCTCTGAGGATAAACTATGGCTACACCTTC. Translation gives CASRPPLRINYGYTF.

V and J are TRBV3-1 (or the pseudogene TRBV3-2) and TRBJ1-6; the match to TRBD1 covers 7 bases. The V and J ends lost 8 bases and 9 bases, in that order; junction bases with no gene match: 10. The CDR3 sequence is 14 residues long. From germline, CDR1 is LGHDT and CDR2 YNNKEL (reference sequence). The CDR3 region has the DNA TGTGCCAGCCCGGGCGACAGGGTCTTTTCACCCCTCCACTTT. This encodes CASPGDRVFSPLHF.

The chain employs TRBV6-2 or TRBV6-3 and TRBJ2-5; no definite D call. Trimming pared 4 bases from V and 5 bases from J, leaving 5 bases between. Germline V gene data show CDR1 as MNHEY and CDR2 as SVGEGT. CDR3 length: 11 residues. The CDR3 sequence is CASSFRETQYF. CDR3 bases: TGTGCCAGCAGTTTTCGGGAGACCCAGTACTTC.

The chain has TRBV9 and TRBJ2-1; TRBD1 agrees at 7 bases. This CDR3 contains 16 residues. After removal of 3 bases from V and 0 bases from J, the junction contained 6 bases not matched to a gene. Germline lookup yields CDR1 SGDLS and CDR2 YYNGEE. The CDR3 loop reads CASSALDRSSYNEQFF. The CDR3, as DNA: TGTGCCAGCAGCGCCCTGGACAGGAGCTCCTACAATGAGCAGTTCTTC. The full variable domain, in which reference TRBV9 and TRBJ2-1 provide the parts outside the CDR3, is DSGVTQTPKHLITATGQRVTLRCSPRSGDLSVYWYQQSLDQGLQFLIQYYNGEERAKGNILERFSAQQFPDLHSELNLSSLELGDSALYFCASSALDRSSYNEQFFGPGTRLTVL.

This chain connects TRBV11-3 to TRBJ2-2; D is perhaps TRBD2 (6 bases). Germline V gene lookup returns CDR1 SGHNT and CDR2 YENEEA. Trimming removed 2 bases from V and 6 bases from J, with 16 bases in between. This CDR3 contains 16 residues. CDR3 nucleotide sequence: TGTGCCAGCAGCTTATTTCGGGGGAATCGCGCCGGGGAGCTGTTTTTT. Its translation: CASSLFRGNRAGELFF.

The genes are TRBV6-4 and TRBJ1-1, with unresolved D. V lost 4 bases and J 4 bases, leaving 16 bases between the germline ends. The germline gives CDR1 MRHNA, CDR2 SNTAGT. CDR3 length: 15 amino acids. The CDR3 DNA reads TGTGCCAGCAGTGTCGAGGGAGGCGTGGGCACTGAAGCTTTCTTT. Encoded protein: CASSVEGGVGTEAFF.

The gene calls are TRBV28 and TRBJ1-5; 8 bases align to TRBD1. V shed 6 bases and J 4 bases; nucleotides not matched to a gene: 17. CDR1 and CDR2 from the germline V gene are MDHEN and SYDVKM. This CDR3 is 18 amino acids long. CDR3 coding DNA: TGTGCCAGCAGCCCTTACAGGGGGACTTACTTTCCGAATCAGCCCCAGCATTTT. Translated, it gives CASSPYRGTYFPNQPQHF.

The chain uses TRBV6-5 and TRBJ1-1; the D is unclear. Per the germline V gene, CDR1 is MNHEY and CDR2 is SVGAGI. The length of the CDR3 is 12 residues. The V end was cut by 6 bases, the J end by 2 bases, with 7 bases between. CDR3 amino acids: CASSAINTEAFF. The CDR3 nucleotides are TGTGCCAGCAGCGCGATCAACACTGAAGCTTTCTTT.

This rearrangement joins TRBV7-9 to TRBJ1-1, with no clear D. V lost 7 bases, J lost 1 base, and 16 bases lay in between. This CDR3 spans 15 amino acids. Germline CDR1 and CDR2: SEHNR and FQNEAQ (reference sequence). The CDR3 sequence: CASIKSRTANTEAFF. As DNA, the CDR3 is TGTGCCAGCATCAAGAGTCGGACCGCGAACACTGAAGCTTTCTTT.

The genes are TRBV5-6 and TRBJ2-6; D possibly corresponds to TRBD2 (5 bases). CDR1 is SGHDT and CDR2 is YYEEEE in the germline V gene. V lost 3 bases to trimming and J lost 0 bases, with 16 bases between them. The length of the CDR3 is 18 residues. DNA of the CDR3: TGTGCCAGCAGCTCCTCGACACGGGGATTCTCTGGGGCCAACGTCCTGACTTTC. Its protein is CASSSSTRGFSGANVLTF. The variable domain in full, completed from reference TRBV5-6 and TRBJ2-6, reads DAGVTQSPTHLIKTRGQQVTLRCSPKSGHDTVSWYQQALGQGPQFIFQYYEEEERQRGNFPDRFSGHQFPNYSSELNVNALLLGDSALYLCASSSSTRGFSGANVLTFGAGSRLTVL.

The CDR3 DNA reads as TGCGCCAGCAGCCTAAAAGGATCACCCTACGAGCAGTACTTC. This translates into CASSLKGSPYEQYF. The V call is TRBV4-1, the J call TRBJ2-7; D is undetermined. Germline V gene data show CDR1 as MGHRA and CDR2 as YSYEKL. V lost 4 bases and J lost 2, with 12 bases in between. The CDR3 contains 14 residues.

The rearrangement links TRBV6-5 to TRBJ2-1; 10 bases line up with TRBD1. CDR1 and CDR2 from the germline V gene are MNHEY and SVGAGI. Trimming took 7 bases from V and 7 from J; bases not matched to a gene: 10. CDR3 length equals 15 residues. The chain's CDR3 is CASNPRQGAENEQFF. The CDR3 DNA reads TGTGCCAGCAATCCACGACAGGGGGCGGAAAATGAGCAGTTCTTC.

The CDR3 region is CSGKRTGVNTEAFF. The CDR3 DNA is TGCAGCGGGAAACGGACAGGGGTAAACACTGAAGCTTTCTTT. The gene calls are TRBV29-1 and TRBJ1-1, with 9 bases that match TRBD1. The germline V gene encodes CDR1 SQVTM and CDR2 ANQGSEA. CDR3 length: 14 amino acids. With V trimmed by 7 bases and J by 2 bases, 8 bases remained unmatched. The entire variable domain, with the rest obtained from reference TRBV29-1 and TRBJ1-1, is as follows: SAVISQKPSRDICQRGTSLTIQCQVDSQVTMMFWYRQQPGQSLTLIATANQGSEATYESGFVIDKFPISRPNLTFSTLTVSNMSPEDSSIYLCSGKRTGVNTEAFFGQGTRLTVV.